This entry lists 32 T cell receptor beta chains sequenced from one sample in a study of T-cell memory formation after mild COVID-19. TCRdb called the 5' RACE reads again in MiXCR, with one record for every CDR3 protein. The data contain 350,000 to 500,000 distinct CDR3 sequences, under 25% of them seen just once; the ten biggest clones take up around 14%. Sample: PBMCs or a T cell subset sorted from them (not recorded which). These receptors all stem from an adult woman who had mild COVID-19 (a few samples of this study predate the infection). Cell type and time point are not known.

The chain links TRBV3-1 to TRBJ2-1, with 11 bases matching TRBD2. The CDR3 has 16 residues. Germline V gives CDR1 LGHDT, CDR2 YNNKEL (reference sequence). Trimming at V came to 3 bases and at J to 7 bases, leaving 8 bases not matched to a gene. The CDR3: CASSHSTSGARNEQFF. The CDR3, as DNA: TGTGCCAGCAGCCACTCGACTAGCGGGGCTCGGAATGAGCAGTTCTTC.

The chain is built from TRBV7-2 and TRBJ2-5, with D uncertain. Germline CDR1 and CDR2: SGHTA and FQGNSA. V gave up 6 bases and J gave up 3 bases, with 17 bases separating them. CDR3 size: 15 residues. The CDR3 DNA follows: TGTGCCAGCAGGAAAATAAGCGTCAGTAAAGAGACCCAGTACTTC. Residues: CASRKISVSKETQYF.

This chain uses TRBV7-3 with TRBJ1-1, with unresolved D. This CDR3 comprises 14 residues. CDR1 SGHTA and CDR2 FQGTGA come from the germline V gene. V was clipped by 2 bases and J by 5 bases, with 12 bases between them. CDR3 region: CASSLGRKGTEAFF. CDR3 bases: TGTGCCAGCAGCTTAGGGCGCAAGGGAACTGAAGCTTTCTTT.

This clonotype turned up a few times. The chain links TRBV7-6 to TRBJ2-6; 9 bases agree with TRBD2. After removal of 5 bases from V and 0 bases from J, the junction contained 8 bases not matched to a gene. Germline V CDR1 and CDR2: SGHVS, FNYEAQ. This CDR3 spans 18 amino acids. CDR3 in amino acids: CASSPRVAGVSGANVLTF. The CDR3 DNA sequence: TGTGCCAGCAGCCCCCGGGTAGCGGGAGTCTCTGGGGCCAACGTCCTGACTTTC.

V usage is TRBV5-1 and J usage is TRBJ2-7, with 9 bases aligning to TRBD1. The CDR3 covers 16 residues. Germline CDR1 reads SGHRS; CDR2 reads YFSETQ. The trim removed 0 bases at V and 1 base at J, leaving 5 bases unmatched. CDR3 sequence (DNA): TGCGCCAGCAGCTTGGTGGTCGGGACAGGGTCCTACGAGCAGTACTTC. It encodes CASSLVVGTGSYEQYF.

The sample holds a few counts of this clonotype. J is TRBJ2-7 and V is TRBV12-3 or TRBV12-4; D is undetermined. The CDR3 covers 11 residues. Trimming cost V 3 bases and J 4 bases, with 4 bases left between them. Written as DNA, the CDR3 is TGTGCCAGCAGTTTTCATTACGAGCAGTACTTC. It specifies CASSFHYEQYF.

The chain links TRBV4-3 to TRBJ2-7, with TRBD2 matching 7 bases. The V and J ends lost 1 base and 2 bases, in that order; junction bases with no gene match: 8. The CDR3 is made up of 16 amino acids. Germline V CDR1 and CDR2: LGHNA, YSLEER. This chain's CDR3 is CASSQGPTSDPYEQYF. CDR3 nucleotide sequence: TGCGCCAGCAGCCAAGGCCCTACTAGCGACCCCTACGAGCAGTACTTC.

This clonotype was counted between two and nine times. The chain recombines TRBV7-2 with TRBJ2-7; D gene ambiguous. The CDR3 consists of 13 residues. V was clipped by 5 bases and J by 0 bases, with 8 bases between them. From germline, CDR1 is SGHTA and CDR2 FQGNSA. The CDR3 is CASSQPASYEQYF. The CDR3 region has the DNA TGTGCCAGCAGCCAACCGGCCTCCTACGAGCAGTACTTC.

This clonotype was found a few times. The chain has TRBV29-1 and TRBJ1-1; no firm D call. The length of the CDR3 is 13 residues. Germline V gives CDR1 SQVTM, CDR2 ANQGSEA. The CDR3 bases are TGCACCAGCATCAGCATTCAAAACACTGAAGCTTTCTTT. Its translation: CTSISIQNTEAFF. The variable domain in full, completed from reference TRBV29-1 and TRBJ1-1, reads SAVISQKPSRDICQRGTSLTIQCQVDSQVTMMFWYRQQPGQSLTLIATANQGSEATYESGFVIDKFPISRPNLTFSTLTVSNMSPEDSSIYLCTSISIQNTEAFFGQGTRLTVV.

This clonotype came up a few times. The CDR3 protein is CSVERQGGRGYTF. The DNA of the CDR3 is TGCAGCGTTGAACGCCAGGGAGGGCGCGGCTACACCTTC. This rearrangement joins TRBV29-1 to TRBJ1-2; TRBD1 is a possible D gene (5 bases). Trimming removed 2 bases from V and 8 bases from J, with 15 bases in between. The CDR3 runs 13 residues. The germline V gene encodes CDR1 SQVTM and CDR2 ANQGSEA. Full variable domain (missing parts from reference TRBV29-1 and TRBJ1-2): SAVISQKPSRDICQRGTSLTIQCQVDSQVTMMFWYRQQPGQSLTLIATANQGSEATYESGFVIDKFPISRPNLTFSTLTVSNMSPEDSSIYLCSVERQGGRGYTFGSGTRLTVV.

This chain links TRBV25-1 with TRBJ1-1; D is perhaps TRBD1 (5 bases). Deletions cut 4 bases from V and 8 bases from J, with 14 bases between. The germline V gene has CDR1 MGHDK and CDR2 SYGVNS. CDR3 length: 13 residues. The CDR3 is CASSAGQGMEAFF. CDR3 nucleotide sequence: TGTGCCAGCAGTGCAGGGCAAGGGATGGAAGCTTTCTTT. Combining the CDR3 with reference TRBV25-1 and TRBJ1-1 gives the whole variable domain EADIYQTPRYLVIGTGKKITLECSQTMGHDKMYWYQQDPGMELHLIHYSYGVNSTEKGDLSSESTVSRIRTEHFPLTLESARPSHTSQYLCASSAGQGMEAFFGQGTRLTVV.

This clonotype was seen a few times. The chain links TRBV27 to TRBJ2-7; D ambiguous. Trimming removed 5 bases at V and 1 base at J, with 18 bases between. CDR3 length: 16 residues. Per germline, CDR1 MNHEY and CDR2 SMNVEV (reference sequence). CDR3 loop: CASSPSLETLSYEQYF. The CDR3, as DNA: TGTGCCAGCAGTCCCTCCCTGGAGACACTGTCCTACGAGCAGTACTTC.

This clonotype came up a few times. V usage is TRBV29-1 and J usage is TRBJ1-1; D remains unclear. V was trimmed by 4 bases and J by 3 bases, leaving 9 bases between them. CDR3 length: 12 amino acids. From germline, CDR1 is SQVTM and CDR2 ANQGSEA. The CDR3 DNA reads as TGCAGCGTTGGGGAAGGGCACACTGAAGCTTTCTTT. Its protein is CSVGEGHTEAFF.

A remark on this clonotype: Compared with germline, one end of the junction differs, possibly owing to a read error. The J gene is TRBJ2-6, the V gene TRBV27; 8 bases are a match to TRBD1. The CDR3 has 19 residues. Germline CDR1 MNHEY, CDR2 SMNVEV (reference sequence). The CDR3: CTSSRTPGQESSGANVLTF. The CDR3 nucleotides read TGCACCAGCAGTCGCACGCCGGGACAGGAGAGCTCTGGGGCCAACGTCCTGACTTTC. Full variable domain (remainder filled in from reference TRBV27 and TRBJ2-6): EAQVTQNPRYLITVTGKKLTVTCSQNMNHEYMSWYRQDPGLGLRQIYYSMNVEVTDKGDVPEGYKVSRKEKRNFPLILESPSPNQTSLYFCTSSRTPGQESSGANVLTFGAGSRLTVL.

CDR3 DNA: TGTGCCAGCAGTGGGTACGGAATCCAGGTCCTGACTTTC. Encoded protein: CASSGYGIQVLTF. The gene calls are TRBV12-3 or TRBV12-4 and TRBJ2-6; no reliable D call. The CDR3 has 13 amino acids. Trimming took off 5 bases at V and 13 bases at J, with 15 bases between the two ends.

A remark on this clonotype: One end of the junction does not line up with germline, which may come from a read error. This rearrangement joins TRBV7-9 to TRBJ2-3; no clear D. The CDR3 totals 13 residues. CDR1 and CDR2 (germline): SEHNR, FQNEAQ (reference sequence). Here the CDR3 reads CASSGFSTYTQYF. Here the CDR3 DNA reads TGTGCCAGCAGCGGATTTAGCACATATACGCAGTATTTT.

A few counts support this clonotype. The J gene is TRBJ2-3, the V gene TRBV7-8, with D maybe TRBD2 (6 bases). CDR1 is SGHVS, CDR2 FQNEAQ, per germline. Trimming cost V 1 base and J 4 bases, with 21 bases left between them. This CDR3 is built from 18 residues. DNA for the CDR3: TGTGCCAGCAGCTTAGTCGGAATGGAGCTAGCGACTGCAGATACGCAGTATTTT. Translation gives CASSLVGMELATADTQYF.

This clonotype showed up just a few times. The genes are TRBV12-3 or TRBV12-4 and TRBJ2-2, with D tentatively TRBD1 (5 bases). Trimming took 6 bases from V and 6 from J, leaving 11 bases between them. The CDR3 covers 13 residues. CDR3 sequence reads: CASSPQGSGELFF. CDR3 DNA sequence: TGTGCCAGCAGCCCTCAGGGTTCCGGGGAGCTGTTTTTT.

There are a few counts of this clonotype. V is TRBV3-1 and J is TRBJ2-5; the match to TRBD2 covers 9 bases. The junction had 9 bases not matched to a gene; V was cut back by 7 bases and J by 6 bases. Germline assignment: CDR1 LGHDT and CDR2 YNNKEL (reference sequence). This CDR3 comprises 14 residues. The CDR3 nucleotides read TGTGCCAGCACCCGGGCGGGGGGGCCGCAGACCCAGTACTTC. As protein: CASTRAGGPQTQYF.

The CDR3 DNA sequence: TGTGCCAGCAGCCAGCTGACAGGGTACGGCAAAAACATTCAGTACTTC. It yields the protein CASSQLTGYGKNIQYF. The rearrangement uses TRBV11-2 and TRBJ2-4; TRBD1 aligns across 7 bases. The CDR3 spans 16 residues. J lost 3 bases, V lost 5 bases, and 10 bases had no gene match. Germline V lookup: CDR1 SGHAT, CDR2 FQNNGV.

The chain employs TRBV24-1 and TRBJ1-1; TRBD1 agrees at 8 bases. The CDR3 runs to 15 residues. V was clipped by 3 bases and J by 3 bases; unmatched bases: 5. The germline gives CDR1 KGHDR, CDR2 SFDVKD. The DNA for the CDR3 is TGTGCCACCAGTGATCAGACAGGGGCCGACACTGAAGCTTTCTTT. This encodes CATSDQTGADTEAFF.

The chain recombines TRBV7-9 with TRBJ2-5, with 8 bases fitting TRBD2. Germline V gives CDR1 SEHNR, CDR2 FQNEAQ (reference sequence). This CDR3 comprises 14 residues. Trimming took 11 bases from V and 1 from J; bases not matched to a gene: 9. CDR3 nucleotide sequence: TGTGCCTCCGGGAGGGGTGGGGTCCAAGAGACCCAGTACTTC. Protein product: CASGRGGVQETQYF.

The V call is TRBV3-1, the J call TRBJ2-3; no clear D. The V gene lost 3 bases and the J gene lost 4 bases, with 8 bases spanning the gap. This CDR3 spans 13 amino acids. Per the germline V gene, CDR1 is LGHDT and CDR2 is YNNKEL (reference sequence). CDR3 nucleotide sequence: TGTGCCAGCAGCCACTTTGGGGCAGATACGCAGTATTTT. Translated: CASSHFGADTQYF.

The chain links TRBV10-3 to TRBJ2-7; D perhaps matches TRBD1 (7 bases). V dropped 7 bases and J dropped 3 bases, with 13 bases sitting between them. The CDR3 extends over 13 amino acids. The germline V gene has CDR1 ENHRY and CDR2 SYGVKD. The DNA of the CDR3 is TGTGCCATCAACCCAGGGGGAGGCTACGAGCAGTACTTC. Protein sequence: CAINPGGGYEQYF.

This clonotype was seen only a few times. The V gene is TRBV6-5, the J gene TRBJ2-5, with D perhaps given as TRBD1 or TRBD2 (6 bases each). The germline V gene encodes CDR1 MNHEY and CDR2 SVGAGI. The CDR3 contains 13 residues. Trimming stripped 2 bases from V and 9 bases from J, with 13 bases between. CDR3: CASSYREGGPQYF. The CDR3 DNA sequence: TGTGCCAGCAGTTACCGTGAGGGGGGACCCCAGTACTTC.

The rearrangement uses TRBV29-1 and TRBJ1-2; 7 nucleotides align to TRBD1. CDR1 SQVTM and CDR2 ANQGSEA come from the germline V gene. The CDR3 spans 13 residues. V lost 4 bases and J lost 5; bases outside the gene matches: 7. The CDR3 region is CSVVKGADYGYTF. The DNA of the CDR3 is TGCAGCGTTGTGAAGGGGGCCGATTATGGCTACACCTTC.

The chain has TRBV5-1 and TRBJ2-7; 9 nucleotides align to TRBD1. The CDR3 consists of 14 residues. V shed 2 bases, J shed 9 bases, and the junction held 9 bases outside the gene matches. The germline gives CDR1 SGHRS, CDR2 YFSETQ. CDR3 sequence: CASSFTRDRDGQYF. In nucleotides, the CDR3 is TGCGCCAGCAGCTTTACCCGGGACAGGGATGGGCAGTACTTC.

This chain connects TRBV5-1 to TRBJ1-1, with D uncertain. The CDR3 totals 9 residues. Per germline, CDR1 SGHRS and CDR2 YFSETQ. Trimming took off 6 bases at V and 7 bases at J, with 4 bases between the two ends. CDR3 bases: TGCGCCAGCATGCATGAAGCTTTCTTT. Residues: CASMHEAFF. Full variable domain (remainder filled in from reference TRBV5-1 and TRBJ1-1): KAGVTQTPRYLIKTRGQQVTLSCSPISGHRSVSWYQQTPGQGLQFLFEYFSETQRNKGNFPGRFSGRQFSNSRSEMNVSTLELGDSALYLCASMHEAFFGQGTRLTVV.

This clonotype appeared a few times. V gene TRBV7-9 combines with J gene TRBJ1-5; D gene uncertain. The V end lost 1 base, the J end lost 0 bases, and 10 bases lay between the germline ends. The V gene's germline CDR1 is SEHNR and CDR2 FQNEAQ (reference sequence). The CDR3 extends over 16 amino acids. The CDR3 region has the DNA TGTGCCAGCAGCTTAGAGTGGGGAATTAGCAATCAGCCCCAGCATTTT. This translates into CASSLEWGISNQPQHF.

V and J are TRBV24-1 and TRBJ2-7; D is possibly TRBD1 (5 bases). In germline, CDR1 is KGHDR, CDR2 SFDVKD. Deletions cut 6 bases from V and 2 bases from J, with 7 bases between. The CDR3 runs to 12 residues. Here the CDR3 reads CATSSGPYEQYF. In DNA, the CDR3 is TGTGCCACCAGTTCAGGGCCCTACGAGCAGTACTTC.

This clonotype was counted at least ten times. The chain has TRBV30 and TRBJ1-1; 7 bases match TRBD1. Germline values: CDR1 GTSNPN, CDR2 SVGIG (reference sequence). The CDR3 is made up of 15 amino acids. Trimming cost V 6 bases and J 2 bases; bases outside gene matches: 12. Here the CDR3 DNA reads TGTGCCTGCCGCCCCCAGGAAGGGGGCAACACTGAAGCTTTCTTT. Protein: CACRPQEGGNTEAFF.

This clonotype was detected only a few times. The chain joins TRBV4-1 to TRBJ2-7; TRBD1 aligns across 10 bases. The CDR3 is 14 residues long. J was trimmed by 3 bases and V by 4 bases; bases with no gene match: 3. Per germline, CDR1 MGHRA and CDR2 YSYEKL. CDR3 DNA sequence: TGCGCCAGCAGCCCAGGGGACAGGGGCTACGAGCAGTACTTC. Its translation is CASSPGDRGYEQYF.